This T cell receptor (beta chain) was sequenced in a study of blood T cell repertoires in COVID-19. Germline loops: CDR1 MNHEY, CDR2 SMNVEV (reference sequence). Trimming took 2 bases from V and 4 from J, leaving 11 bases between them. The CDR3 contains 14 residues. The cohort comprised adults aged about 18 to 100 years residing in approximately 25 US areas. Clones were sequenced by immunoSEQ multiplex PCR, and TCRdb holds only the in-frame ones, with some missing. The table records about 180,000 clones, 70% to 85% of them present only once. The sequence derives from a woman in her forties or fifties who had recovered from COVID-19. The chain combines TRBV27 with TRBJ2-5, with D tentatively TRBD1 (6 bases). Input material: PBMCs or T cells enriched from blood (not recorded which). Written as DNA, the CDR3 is TGTGCCAGCAGTTTAACAGGGAATAGAGAGACCCAGTACTTC. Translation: CASSLTGNRETQYF.